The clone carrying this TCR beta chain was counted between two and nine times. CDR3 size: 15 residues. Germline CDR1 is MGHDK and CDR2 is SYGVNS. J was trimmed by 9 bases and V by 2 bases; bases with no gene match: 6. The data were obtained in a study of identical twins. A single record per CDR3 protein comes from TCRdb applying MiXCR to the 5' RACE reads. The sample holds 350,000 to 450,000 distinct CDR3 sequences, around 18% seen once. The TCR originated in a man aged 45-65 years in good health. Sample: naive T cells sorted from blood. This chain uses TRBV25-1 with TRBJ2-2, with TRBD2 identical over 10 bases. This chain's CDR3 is CASSESGRASWELFF. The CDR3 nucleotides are TGTGCCAGCAGTGAAAGCGGGAGGGCCTCATGGGAGCTGTTTTTT. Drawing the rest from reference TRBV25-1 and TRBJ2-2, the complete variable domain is EADIYQTPRYLVIGTGKKITLECSQTMGHDKMYWYQQDPGMELHLIHYSYGVNSTEKGDLSSESTVSRIRTEHFPLTLESARPSHTSQYLCASSESGRASWELFFGEGSRLTVL.